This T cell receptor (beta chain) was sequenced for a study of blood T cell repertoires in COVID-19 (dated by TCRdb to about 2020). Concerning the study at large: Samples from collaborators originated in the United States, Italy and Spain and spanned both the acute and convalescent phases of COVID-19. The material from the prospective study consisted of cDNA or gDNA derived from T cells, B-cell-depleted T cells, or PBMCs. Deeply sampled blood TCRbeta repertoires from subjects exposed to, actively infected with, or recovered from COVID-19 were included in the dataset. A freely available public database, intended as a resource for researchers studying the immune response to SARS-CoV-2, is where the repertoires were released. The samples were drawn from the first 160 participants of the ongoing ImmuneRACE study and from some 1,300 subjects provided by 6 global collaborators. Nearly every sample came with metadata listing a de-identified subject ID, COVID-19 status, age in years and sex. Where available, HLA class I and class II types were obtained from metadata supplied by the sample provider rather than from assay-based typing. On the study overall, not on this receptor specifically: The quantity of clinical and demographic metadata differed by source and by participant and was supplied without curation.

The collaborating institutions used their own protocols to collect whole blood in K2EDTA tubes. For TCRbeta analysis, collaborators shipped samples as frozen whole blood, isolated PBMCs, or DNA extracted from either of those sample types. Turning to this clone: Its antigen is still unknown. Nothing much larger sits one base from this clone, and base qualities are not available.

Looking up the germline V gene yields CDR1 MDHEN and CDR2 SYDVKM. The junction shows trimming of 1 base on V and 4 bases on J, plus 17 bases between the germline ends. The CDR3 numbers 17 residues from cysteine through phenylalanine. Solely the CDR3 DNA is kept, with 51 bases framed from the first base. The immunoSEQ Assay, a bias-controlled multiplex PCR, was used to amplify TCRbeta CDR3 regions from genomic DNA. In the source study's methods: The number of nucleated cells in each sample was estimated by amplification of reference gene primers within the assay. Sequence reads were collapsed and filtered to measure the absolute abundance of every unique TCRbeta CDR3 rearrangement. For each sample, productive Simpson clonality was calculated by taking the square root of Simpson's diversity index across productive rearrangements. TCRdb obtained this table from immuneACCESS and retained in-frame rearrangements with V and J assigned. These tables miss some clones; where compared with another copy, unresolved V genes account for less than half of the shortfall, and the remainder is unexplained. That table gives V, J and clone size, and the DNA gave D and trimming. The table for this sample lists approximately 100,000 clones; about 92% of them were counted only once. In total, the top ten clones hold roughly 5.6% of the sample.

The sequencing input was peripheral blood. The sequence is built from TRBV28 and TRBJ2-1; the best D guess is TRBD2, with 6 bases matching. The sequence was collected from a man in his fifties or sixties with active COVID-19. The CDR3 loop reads CASSLLKRALGYNEQFF. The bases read TGTGCCAGCAGTTTATTGAAGCGGGCTCTGGGGTACAATGAGCAGTTCTTC. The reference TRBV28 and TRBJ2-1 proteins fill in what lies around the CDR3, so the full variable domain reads DVKVTQSSRYLVKRTGEKVFLECVQDMDHENMFWYRQDPGLGLRLIYFSYDVKMKEKGDIPEGYSVSREKKERFSLILESASTNQTSMYLCASSLLKRALGYNEQFFGPGTRLTVL.